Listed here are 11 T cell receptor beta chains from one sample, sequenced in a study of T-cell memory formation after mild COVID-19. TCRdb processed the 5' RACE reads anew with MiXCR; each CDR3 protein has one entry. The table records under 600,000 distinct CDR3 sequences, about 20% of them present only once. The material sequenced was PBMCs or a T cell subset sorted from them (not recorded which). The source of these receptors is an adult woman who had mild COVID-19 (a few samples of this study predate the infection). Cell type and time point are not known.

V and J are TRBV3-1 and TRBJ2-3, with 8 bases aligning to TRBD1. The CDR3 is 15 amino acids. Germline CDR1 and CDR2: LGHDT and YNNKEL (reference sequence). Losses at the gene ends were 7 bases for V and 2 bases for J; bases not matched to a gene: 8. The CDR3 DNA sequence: TGTGCCAGCAAACCCGGGACAGGAGACACAGATACGCAGTATTTT. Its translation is CASKPGTGDTDTQYF.

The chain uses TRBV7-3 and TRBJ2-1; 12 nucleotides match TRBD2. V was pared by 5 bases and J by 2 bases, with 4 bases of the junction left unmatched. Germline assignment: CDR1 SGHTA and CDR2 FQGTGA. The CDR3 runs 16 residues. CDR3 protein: CASSVTSGRPYNEQFF. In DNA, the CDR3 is TGTGCCAGCAGCGTGACTAGCGGGAGACCCTACAATGAGCAGTTCTTC.

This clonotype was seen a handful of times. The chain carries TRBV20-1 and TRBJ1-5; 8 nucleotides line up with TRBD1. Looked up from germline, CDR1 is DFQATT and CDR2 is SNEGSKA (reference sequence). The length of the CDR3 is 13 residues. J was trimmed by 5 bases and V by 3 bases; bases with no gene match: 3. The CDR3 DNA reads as TGCAGTGCTAGGAAGACAGGGGATCAGCCCCAGCATTTT. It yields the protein CSARKTGDQPQHF.

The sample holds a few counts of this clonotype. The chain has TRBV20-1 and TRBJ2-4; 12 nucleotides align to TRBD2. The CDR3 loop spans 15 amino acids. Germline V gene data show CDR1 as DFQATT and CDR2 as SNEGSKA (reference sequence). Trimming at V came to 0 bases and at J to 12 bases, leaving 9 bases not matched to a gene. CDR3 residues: CSARDPGLAGLSQYF. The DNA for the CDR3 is TGCAGTGCTAGAGATCCGGGACTAGCGGGCCTCTCTCAGTACTTC.

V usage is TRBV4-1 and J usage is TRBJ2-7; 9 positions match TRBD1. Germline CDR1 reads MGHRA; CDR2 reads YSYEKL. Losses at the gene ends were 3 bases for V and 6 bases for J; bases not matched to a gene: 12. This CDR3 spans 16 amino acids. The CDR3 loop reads CASSQPTGGFSSEQYF. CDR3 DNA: TGCGCCAGCAGCCAGCCGACAGGGGGGTTTTCAAGCGAGCAGTACTTC.

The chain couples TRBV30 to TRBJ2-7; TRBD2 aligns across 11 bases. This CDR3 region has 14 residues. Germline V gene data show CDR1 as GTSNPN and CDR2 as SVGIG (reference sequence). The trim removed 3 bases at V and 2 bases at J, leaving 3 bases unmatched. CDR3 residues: CAWRGLADTYEQYF. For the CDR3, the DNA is TGTGCCTGGAGGGGACTAGCGGATACCTACGAGCAGTACTTC.

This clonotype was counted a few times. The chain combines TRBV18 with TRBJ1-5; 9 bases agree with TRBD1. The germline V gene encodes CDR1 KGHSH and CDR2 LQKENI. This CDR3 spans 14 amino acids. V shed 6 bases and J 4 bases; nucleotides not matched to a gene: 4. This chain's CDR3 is CASSWTGENQPQHF. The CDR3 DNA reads TGTGCCAGCTCCTGGACAGGGGAGAATCAGCCCCAGCATTTT.

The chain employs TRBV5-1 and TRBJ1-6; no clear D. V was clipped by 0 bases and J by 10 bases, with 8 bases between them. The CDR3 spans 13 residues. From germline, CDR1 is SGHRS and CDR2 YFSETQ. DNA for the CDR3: TGCGCCAGCAGCTTGGCCTCACGGTCACCCCTCCACTTT. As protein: CASSLASRSPLHF.

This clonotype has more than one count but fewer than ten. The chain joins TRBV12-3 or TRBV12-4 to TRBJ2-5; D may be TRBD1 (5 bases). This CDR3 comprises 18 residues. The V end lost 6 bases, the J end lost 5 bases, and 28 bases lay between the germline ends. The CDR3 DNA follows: TGTGCCAGCAGCACCTACGTTTGGACAAGTAAGGAGAGGGAGACCCAGTACTTC. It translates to CASSTYVWTSKERETQYF.

The CDR3 protein is CSARDPTGLRDEQFF. The DNA of the CDR3 is TGCAGTGCTAGAGACCCGACGGGATTGAGGGATGAGCAGTTCTTC. This chain joins TRBV20-1 and TRBJ2-1, with D perhaps matching TRBD2 (5 bases). The length of the CDR3 is 15 residues. With 0 bases removed from V and 8 bases from J, the gap between germline ends came to 17 bases. In germline, CDR1 is DFQATT, CDR2 SNEGSKA (reference sequence).

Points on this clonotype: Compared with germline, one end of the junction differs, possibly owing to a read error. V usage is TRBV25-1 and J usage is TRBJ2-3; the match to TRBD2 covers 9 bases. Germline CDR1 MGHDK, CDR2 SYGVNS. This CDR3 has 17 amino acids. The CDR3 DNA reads TGTGACAGCAGTGAATGGGTAGCGGGAGTATCTGCAGATACGCAGTATTTT. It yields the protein CDSSEWVAGVSADTQYF.